A single T cell receptor (beta chain) is shown here with its context. Its antigen remains undetermined. There are no base qualities to consult, and no much larger clone falls within one base. The record originates from a study of cytomegalovirus exposure and HLA in healthy donors (TCRdb year 2017). Looking at the study overall: In an earlier analysis of roughly 590 of the donors, 276 Gb of sequence data and roughly 100 million unique TCR beta sequences from about 179 million T cells were reported. An early release that covered about 600 HLA-typed donors contained approximately 290 gigabases of sequencing data and 80 million or so unique TCR sequences. Of the 300 to 500 genotyped donors, 65% to 90% were placed in the genetic ancestry cluster associated with self-reported Caucasian donors. The study aimed to test whether signatures of past pathogen exposure could be identified by cataloging public T cell receptors. The T cell repertoires of about 700 subjects were profiled by immunosequencing and related to cytomegalovirus serostatus. Along with the roughly 700-subject first cohort, a separate validation cohort of over a hundred different subjects was used. High-throughput TCR immunosequencing, statistical association of individual TCRs with disease status, and machine learning were combined to predict cytomegalovirus infection status. A later analysis re-analyzed previously published TCR beta repertoires from roughly 600 donors and added high-resolution HLA genotyping to study TCR occurrence patterns. Rather than using new phenotypic data, the later analysis identified candidate immune exposures from TCR beta sequences and from how often those sequences occurred across donors. In an earlier analysis of 587 of the donors, high-throughput TCR beta sequencing was used to judge whether each TCR beta V gene segment behaved as functional or pseudogenic. Donor age, sex, ethnicity and CMV serostatus were compiled together with the repertoire data. A later genetic analysis used genome-wide SNP genotypes for about 65% of the 666 donors, treating that subset as a discovery cohort. Every repertoire in the discovery cohort had been generated on one and the same sequencing platform. HLA typing covered class I and class II loci at four-digit resolution. Typing coverage varied by locus: roughly 629-630 donors for A, B, C, DRB1 and DQB1; approximately 500 for DQA1; 606 for DPA1; under 490 for DPB1. Several DR-DQ haplotypes were handled as single units for association and clustering, since linkage in the cohort was strong. Among some 410 genotyped donors of the cohort, an average of around 240,000 unique TCR beta nucleotide sequences were sequenced per donor, 15% to 20% of them non-productive.

Spanning cysteine to phenylalanine, the CDR3 consists of 15 amino acids. The retained sequence is limited to the CDR3, 45 bases, with the frame set at the first base. According to the germline V gene, CDR1 reads SGHVS and CDR2 reads FQNEAQ. V is pared back by 1 base and J by 1 base, with 10 bases lying between the germline termini. The library came from the immunoSEQ multiplex PCR assay. For the multiplex PCR, a mixture combining 60 forward primers for TCR Vbeta segments and 13 reverse primers for TCR Jbeta segments was used. The CDR3 region of rearranged TCR beta genes was amplified from genomic DNA by a multiplex PCR assay. The amplified TCR beta libraries were sequenced on the Illumina HiSeq System as 87-base-pair reads. As for the original processing: A later analysis tallied 80 million to 95 million unique TCR beta chains across the 666 repertoires, and some 10 million of those chains were shared by two or more donors. A nearest-neighbor algorithm error-corrected the raw reads and collapsed the reads into unique sequences, merging closely related sequences to remove PCR and sequencing errors. Alignment of CDR3 sequences to IMGT reference sequences was used to assign V, D and J gene segments. Each retained sequence needed at least a six-nucleotide match to both a V gene segment and a J gene segment. A rearrangement counted as productive if the CDR3 had no stop codons and remained in frame with V and J, and every other rearrangement counted as non-productive. Following IMGT convention, CDR3 was defined as the stretch from the second conserved V-encoded cysteine up to the conserved J-encoded phenylalanine. The earlier analysis of a few hundred of the donors excluded sequences that lacked an unambiguous match to a single V gene segment. An earlier analysis of approximately 590 of the donors called V segments functional above 56.7% productive rearrangements and segregating when the between-donor standard deviation exceeded 5%. A statistical classification framework was built for diagnosing cytomegalovirus status from the catalog of TCR beta chain sequences. V and J gene assignment, in a later analysis, came from comparing TCR nucleotide sequences with IMGT/GENE-DB human TR gene sequences. Using the TCRdist pipeline, a later analysis assigned CDR3 sequences along with most-parsimonious VDJ recombination scenarios. In a later analysis, each TCR beta chain was defined by its CDR3 amino acid sequence together with its V-gene family, and reads lacking a unique V-gene family were excluded. In a later analysis, 450 to 600 highly shared, low-generation-probability nucleotide sequences were removed to address suspected cross-contamination and a sequencing artifact. In a later analysis, a clonal expansion index was calculated for each public chain from normalized within-repertoire ranks of inferred template counts. In a later analysis, generation probabilities were computed with a VDJ recombination model fitted to out-of-frame rearrangements, and the resulting probabilities were checked against IGoR. In a later analysis, TCR-TCR, TCR-HLA and TCR-CMV co-occurrence was scored with hypergeometric tests, and a repertoire-size bias correction was applied to TCR pairs. False discovery rates were estimated in a later analysis by permuting HLA or CMV assignments 20 times. In a later analysis, co-occurring TCRs were grouped with DBSCAN, and TCRdist sequence similarity was added when clustering was performed within HLA-allele-positive subsets. Repertoires with fewer than 30,000 or more than 120,000 public chains, plus five repertoires with anomalous nucleotide sharing, were excluded from co-occurrence clustering. Imported from immuneACCESS, the table was reduced by TCRdb to in-frame sequences with V and J called. These copies leave out some clones; in studies compared against another copy, an unresolved V gene accounts for under half, and the cause of the remainder is not known. V, J and clone size were drawn from that table, and D and trimming were deduced from the DNA. Counted in this sample were about 150,000 clones; about 74% of them appeared once. Together, the top ten hold approximately 2% of the sample.

The cohort consisted of 666 healthy bone marrow donors. At the time of sampling, all cohort members were nominally healthy, though unrecorded immune exposures were likely present. The donor tested CMV seronegative, placing the donor among the roughly 400 seronegative members of the cohort. Every donor gave a peripheral blood sample, and the peripheral blood mononuclear cells from that sample were used for TCR beta sequencing. Genomic DNA extraction from the blood cell samples was performed with the Qiagen DNeasy Blood Extraction Kit. General conclusions and limits of the study: HLA typing was unavailable for some donors at each locus, so association tests used only the typed subset. A further reported finding was that TCR beta sequences accurately predicted the HLA-A and HLA-B alleles for most subjects in the first cohort. For the cohort, immune exposure information was limited to CMV serostatus. A group of highly shared sequence variants was considered likely to be a technical artifact of the sequencing pipeline. V-gene and J-gene trimming of TCR beta chains was associated with a missense DCLRE1C variant in a later genetic analysis, and the association was replicated in an independent cohort. It was suggested by the authors that the approach could potentially be generalized to other disease states and immunological phenotypes. The study gave a list of about 160 TCR beta chains associated with cytomegalovirus. In a later analysis, HLA-associated TCR beta chains showed more clonal expansion and lower generation probabilities than non-associated chains that were equally common. In a later analysis, TCR association rates were found to vary across HLA loci, with the most associated TCRs seen for DRB1 alleles and the fewest for HLA-C alleles. In this cohort, only TCR beta chains were sequenced, and detectable features were limited by the absence of alpha or paired-chain data. When HLA alleles, especially DR and DQ, strongly co-occurred, TCR associations were difficult to assign to individual alleles. The 87-base-pair reads could not distinguish some IMGT-functional V segments, including TRBV6-2 and TRBV6-3, so those segments were excluded. Most CMV-associated TCR beta chains appeared to be HLA-restricted in a later analysis, and the HLA associations seemed to be driven largely by CMV exposure. In vitro tests confirmed that a few of the cytomegalovirus-associated TCR beta chains recognize cytomegalovirus antigens. Sequencing depth was assumed to be roughly uniform across donors in the presence/absence analyses, though that assumption may not hold. At a false discovery rate of 0.05, a later analysis linked about 16,000 TCR beta sequences to specific HLA alleles. Most TCR sequences were seen in very few donors, while some public TCRs were found in many individuals. In an earlier analysis of roughly 500 of the donors, most TCR beta V segments appeared in productive rearrangements about 87% or about 30% of the time, broadly matching IMGT annotations. According to a later analysis, parvovirus B19, influenza, CMV and Epstein-Barr virus appeared linked to several top co-occurrence clusters. Cytomegalovirus status was reported to be diagnosed by the classifier with high specificity and sensitivity in both the original and validation cohorts. Because counts were too low, more than 15 rarely observed V segments, including chromosome 9 orphons, were excluded from the earlier analysis of 500 to 700 of the donors. According to a later genetic analysis, donors in an Asian-associated ancestry cluster had fewer N-insertions in productive TCRs than the approximately 700-donor mean. Correlated functional status among segregating V segments might reflect linkage disequilibrium, but an unknown experimental factor could not be ruled out.

The receptor's source is a man between 25 and 39 years old in good health and CMV-seronegative. The chain links TRBV7-8 with TRBJ1-1; the D gene is perhaps TRBD1, on 5 matching bases. The sequenced material came from PBMCs. The nucleotide sequence is TGTGCCAGCAGCTTAGGGGGCAGGAAGAACACTGAAGCTTTCTTT. This gives the protein CASSLGGRKNTEAFF.